Each of the 22 T cell receptor beta chains below was sequenced from the same sample in a study of OX40 agonist ivuxolimab in advanced cancers. Only in-frame clones appear in the TCRdb table, and some are missing; sequencing was by immunoSEQ multiplex PCR. Altogether approximately 89,000 clones are present, approximately 90% being singletons, with the ten largest covering over 0.4%. Sequenced material: CD4+ or CD8+ T cells sorted from blood, taken in a trial of the OX40 agonist ivuxolimab. The receptors were sampled from an adult with an advanced solid tumor such as melanoma, head and neck, liver or kidney cancer.

The chain uses TRBV5-1 and TRBJ1-2, with D hard to call. V gave up 1 base and J gave up 6 bases, with 7 bases separating them. The germline V gene encodes CDR1 SGHRS and CDR2 YFSETQ. The CDR3 is 12 residues long. CDR3 in amino acids: CASSLNTDGYTF. The DNA for the CDR3 is TGCGCCAGCAGCTTGAACACAGATGGCTACACCTTC.

The V gene is TRBV18, the J gene TRBJ2-1, with a weak D call TRBD2 (5 bases). V was cut by 0 bases and J by 5 bases, with 14 bases left in between. The CDR3 sequence is 16 residues long. Germline values: CDR1 KGHSH, CDR2 LQKENI. The CDR3 loop is CASSPPKGHGNNEQFF. The CDR3 nucleotides are TGTGCCAGCTCACCACCGAAAGGCCACGGGAACAATGAGCAGTTCTTC.

This chain uses TRBV7-9 with TRBJ1-1; D unresolved. Deletions cut 5 bases from V and 6 bases from J, with 13 bases between. This CDR3 region has 13 residues. Germline V lookup: CDR1 SEHNR, CDR2 FQNEAQ (reference sequence). The CDR3 loop is CASSPGIFAEAFF. CDR3 nucleotide sequence: TGTGCCAGCAGCCCGGGGATTTTCGCTGAAGCTTTCTTT.

V and J are TRBV7-3 and TRBJ2-2; D possibly corresponds to TRBD1 (5 bases). Trimming cost V 1 base and J 6 bases, with 15 bases left between them. Germline V gene data show CDR1 as SGHTA and CDR2 as FQGTGA. The CDR3 consists of 16 residues. The CDR3 protein is CASSLNGRETSGELFF. CDR3 coding DNA: TGTGCCAGCAGCTTAAACGGCAGGGAAACCTCCGGGGAGCTGTTTTTT.

The V gene is TRBV7-8, the J gene TRBJ2-5, with D hard to call. Deletions cut 5 bases from V and 5 bases from J, with 9 bases between. Germline V gene lookup returns CDR1 SGHVS and CDR2 FQNEAQ. CDR3 length equals 12 residues. In DNA, the CDR3 is TGTGCCAGCAGCCGCCTATGGGAGACCCAGTACTTC. Residues: CASSRLWETQYF.

The chain is built from TRBV2 and TRBJ1-3, with TRBD1 as a possible D gene (5 bases). Germline-derived CDR1 and CDR2 are SNHLY and FYNNEI. Deletions cut 3 bases from V and 1 base from J, with 10 bases between. This CDR3 region has 15 residues. In DNA form, the CDR3 reads TGTGCCAGCAGTGACGGGGGGACGTCTGGAAACACCATATATTTT. This encodes CASSDGGTSGNTIYF.

The V and J genes are TRBV19 and TRBJ2-2; 9 nucleotides line up with TRBD2. The CDR3 is 16 residues long. Per germline, CDR1 LNHDA and CDR2 SQIVND (reference sequence). Unmatched junction bases numbered 2, after V lost 0 bases and J lost 3 bases. The chain's CDR3 is CASSIDGTSYTGELFF. CDR3 DNA: TGTGCCAGTAGTATAGACGGGACTAGCTACACCGGGGAGCTGTTTTTT.

About this clone: The same CDR3 arises from other DNA sequences in this sample as well. This rearrangement joins TRBV18 to TRBJ2-1; D remains ambiguous. This CDR3 region has 15 residues. Trimming cost V 0 bases and J 2 bases, with 8 bases left between them. Germline V gene lookup returns CDR1 KGHSH and CDR2 LQKENI. The CDR3 DNA reads as TGTGCCAGCTCACCACCGGGCACAGCCTACAATGAGCAGTTCTTC. It translates to CASSPPGTAYNEQFF.

The chain links TRBV7-2 to TRBJ1-2; D remains ambiguous. V was trimmed by 5 bases and J by 4 bases, leaving 11 bases between them. The CDR3 consists of 13 residues. Per the germline V gene, CDR1 is SGHTA and CDR2 is FQGNSA. The CDR3 sequence: CASSPNWGYGYTF. The CDR3 bases are TGTGCCAGCAGCCCCAACTGGGGCTATGGCTACACCTTC. Supplemented by reference TRBV7-2 and TRBJ1-2, the full variable domain reads GAGVSQSPSNKVTEKGKDVELRCDPISGHTALYWYRQSLGQGLEFLIYFQGNSAPDKSGLPSDRFSAERTGGSVSTLTIQRTQQEDSAVYLCASSPNWGYGYTFGSGTRLTVV.

The chain combines TRBV28 with TRBJ1-2, with D possibly being TRBD1 (5 bases). The CDR3 length is 16 residues. Trimming took 1 base from V and 5 from J, leaving 17 bases between them. The V gene's germline CDR1 is MDHEN and CDR2 SYDVKM. In DNA form, the CDR3 reads TGTGCCAGCAGTTTATCCACTGGGGGAGGTCGTTATGGCTACACCTTC. It translates to CASSLSTGGGRYGYTF.

The chain joins TRBV20-1 to TRBJ2-5; D unclear. The last part of the DNA fits TRBJ2-7 better; the J call may be wrong. Germline CDR1 DFQATT, CDR2 SNEGSKA (reference sequence). This CDR3 is 9 amino acids long. The DNA of the CDR3 is TGCAGTGCGGGCTACGAGCAGTACTTC. Translating it yields CSAGYEQYF.

The chain has TRBV5-6 and TRBJ1-5; D call uncertain. Per the germline V gene, CDR1 is SGHDT and CDR2 is YYEEEE. The CDR3 is 13 amino acids. The V end was cut by 0 bases, the J end by 5 bases, with 6 bases between. The DNA for the CDR3 is TGTGCCAGCAGCTTGGGGCCCGATCAGCCCCAGCATTTT. Its translation: CASSLGPDQPQHF.

The V call is TRBV2, the J call TRBJ1-1; no clear D gene. Germline V gene lookup returns CDR1 SNHLY and CDR2 FYNNEI. Trimming left V 5 bases short and J 4 bases short, with 14 bases between. The CDR3 totals 14 residues. CDR3 DNA: TGTGCCAGCAGTCAAATCGTCCGGGGCACTGAAGCTTTCTTT. Translating it yields CASSQIVRGTEAFF.

The chain recombines TRBV18 with TRBJ1-1, with TRBD1 as a possible D gene (5 bases). V lost 6 bases and J lost 2, with 13 bases in between. Per the germline V gene, CDR1 is KGHSH and CDR2 is LQKENI. The CDR3 contains 14 residues. The chain's CDR3 is CASSDSGANTEAFF. The CDR3, as DNA: TGTGCCAGCTCTGACTCCGGGGCCAACACTGAAGCTTTCTTT.

This chain uses TRBV5-1 with TRBJ1-2; possible D gene TRBD1, 5 bases. Germline V lookup: CDR1 SGHRS, CDR2 YFSETQ. The V end was cut by 0 bases, the J end by 5 bases, with 14 bases between. The CDR3 totals 15 residues. The CDR3 here is CASSLGQSLSYGYTF. The CDR3 DNA reads TGCGCCAGCAGCTTGGGACAGAGCTTATCTTATGGCTACACCTTC.

The chain couples TRBV19 to TRBJ2-6; D call uncertain. Germline V gives CDR1 LNHDA, CDR2 SQIVND (reference sequence). V lost 6 bases and J 2 bases, leaving 8 bases between the germline ends. The CDR3 extends over 14 amino acids. The CDR3 loop reads CASSPAPGANVLTF. In nucleotides, the CDR3 is TGTGCCAGTAGCCCCGCCCCTGGGGCCAACGTCCTGACTTTC.

Comment on this clone: Since no conserved phenylalanine or tryptophan closes the CDR3, a read error is the likely cause. V gene TRBV5-4 combines with J gene TRBJ1-6; 11 bases match TRBD1. Germline values: CDR1 SGHNT, CDR2 YYREEE (reference sequence). J gave up 5 bases and V 4 bases, and 2 bases lay outside the gene matches. This CDR3 is 15 amino acids long. The CDR3 coding sequence is TGTGCCAGCAGCCGGGACAGGGGGAATAATTCACCCCTCCACCTT. Translation gives CASSRDRGNNSPLHL.

This clone was detected once. The V call is TRBV5-5, the J call TRBJ1-2; no reliable D call. Per the germline V gene, CDR1 is SGHKS and CDR2 is YYEKEE (reference sequence). Deletions cut 2 bases from V and 5 bases from J, with 16 bases between. The CDR3 sequence is 15 residues long. Here the CDR3 reads CASSFDPFLEYGYTF. The CDR3 DNA reads TGTGCCAGCAGCTTTGATCCTTTTCTCGAGTATGGCTACACCTTC.

This chain uses TRBV6-5 with TRBJ1-2, with a tentative D call TRBD1 (6 bases). Trimming took 0 bases from V and 7 from J, leaving 18 bases between them. This CDR3 is 16 amino acids long. Germline loops: CDR1 MNHEY, CDR2 SVGAGI. In DNA, the CDR3 is TGTGCCAGCAGTTACTCCGGGACATACGATTCGCGTGGCTACACCTTC. Translating it yields CASSYSGTYDSRGYTF.

Notes on this clone: The sample contains more than one DNA sequence encoding this CDR3. The rearrangement joins TRBV10-3 to TRBJ2-7; the D is unclear. V was cut by 3 bases and J by 2 bases, with 2 bases left in between. CDR1 and CDR2 (germline): ENHRY, SYGVKD. CDR3 length: 11 residues. CDR3 sequence reads: CAISETYEQYF. The CDR3 nucleotides read TGTGCCATCAGTGAAACCTACGAGCAGTACTTC.

The chain uses TRBV5-1 and TRBJ2-4, with D perhaps TRBD1 or TRBD2 (5 bases each). The V end lost 7 bases, the J end lost 8 bases, and 19 bases lay between the germline ends. CDR3 size: 14 residues. Germline lookup yields CDR1 SGHRS and CDR2 YFSETQ. The DNA of the CDR3 is TGCGCCAGCCAGATAACGGGGATGGGGGACATTCAGTACTTC. Its protein product is CASQITGMGDIQYF.

The chain is built from TRBV9 and TRBJ2-7; D remains unclear. The ends were cut back, 4 bases at V and 2 bases at J, with 13 bases in the middle. The CDR3 covers 14 residues. Germline V gives CDR1 SGDLS, CDR2 YYNGEE. CDR3 coding DNA: TGTGCCAGCAGCCGAATACCCGGTACCTACGAGCAGTACTTC. This encodes CASSRIPGTYEQYF.